The subject of this entry is one T cell receptor beta chain. The target antigen is unknown. This CDR3 region has 14 residues. V lost 0 bases and J lost 5, with 12 bases in between. Germline V gives CDR1 SGDLS, CDR2 YYNGEE. MiXCR, applied by TCRdb to the 5' RACE reads, yields one record per CDR3 protein. The sample holds about 700,000 distinct CDR3 sequences, over 8.5% seen once. This sample was taken from a study of identical twins. Study observations and caveats: Instead of following the same donors, the conclusions were based on cross-sectional statistical analysis.

In addition, the sample was reused for a study of yellow fever vaccine responses in identical twins.

This chain joins TRBV9 and TRBJ2-7; D possibly corresponds to TRBD2 (6 bases). Input material: PBMCs. The receptor's source is a woman between 18 and 30 years old in good health. CDR3 nucleotide sequence: TGTGCCAGCAGCGTAGGCGGGGCGGCGCACGAGCAGTACTTC. Its protein product is CASSVGGAAHEQYF. Complete variable domain (other parts from reference TRBV9 and TRBJ2-7): DSGVTQTPKHLITATGQRVTLRCSPRSGDLSVYWYQQSLDQGLQFLIQYYNGEERAKGNILERFSAQQFPDLHSELNLSSLELGDSALYFCASSVGGAAHEQYFGPGTRLTVT.